Listed below are T cell receptor beta chains from one sample, sequenced in a study of shared clonotypes between healthy human individuals. Measured with immunoSEQ multiplex PCR; TCRdb has only the in-frame clones, and not every one. The sample carries about 2.3 million clones, around 92% recorded once. The source material was naive CD4+ T cells from PBMCs. The receptors stem from a man younger than 30 in good health. Some clones in this sample may be carry-over from other donors' samples. Both conserved end residues are part of each CDR3. A D gene is named only where the DNA matches it firmly. Some rows mark clone size as missing; the rest say once, few, many or name a class of expanded clone.

>NA|TRBV19|NA|TRBJ1-5
CASSISIGQPQHF
TGTGCCAGTAGTATTAGCATTGGTCAGCCCCAGCATTTT
>TRBD1|TRBV4-2|NA|TRBJ1-2
CASSQGDRSYYGYTF
TGTGCCAGCAGCCAGGGGGACAGGTCGTACTATGGCTACACCTTC
>TRBD2|TRBV19|NA|TRBJ2-1
CASSIDALWLAGGPEQFF
TGTGCCAGTAGTATAGATGCCCTTTGGCTAGCGGGAGGCCCTGAGCAGTTCTTC
>NA|TRBV6-6|NA|TRBJ2-7
CASSGQEHGEQYF
TGTGCCAGCAGTGGCCAAGAACACGGCGAGCAGTACTTC
>NA|TRBV10-3|NA|TRBJ2-5
CAIGTRTQETQYF
TGTGCCATTGGGACACGGACCCAAGAGACCCAGTACTTC
>NA|TRBV27|NA|TRBJ2-4
CASSLRLSPLAKNIQYF
TGTGCCAGCAGCCTACGATTAAGCCCACTAGCCAAAAACATTCAGTACTTC
>NA|TRBV30|NA|TRBJ2-3
CAWSRGRVLSDTQYF
TGTGCCTGGAGCAGGGGTCGGGTTTTATCAGATACGCAGTATTTT
>TRBD2|TRBV4-1|NA|TRBJ2-5
CASSPSGLAELQETQYF
TGCGCCAGCAGCCCTTCGGGACTAGCGGAGCTACAAGAGACCCAGTACTTC
>TRBD1|TRBV9|few|TRBJ1-2
CASSGGAGTDYGYTF
TGTGCCAGCAGCGGTGGGGCCGGGACAGATTATGGCTACACCTTC
>NA|TRBV5-1|NA|TRBJ1-2
CASSPRTTTSNYGYTF
TGCGCCAGCAGCCCCCGGACGACCACCTCTAACTATGGCTACACCTTC
>TRBD2|TRBV14|NA|TRBJ2-5
CASSPLPSGRWETQYF
TGTGCCAGCAGCCCCTTACCTAGCGGGAGGTGGGAGACCCAGTACTTC
>TRBD2|TRBV27|NA|TRBJ2-1
CASSIIGSGKAGLRYEQFF
TGTGCCAGCAGCATTATCGGGTCCGGTAAAGCGGGACTGCGCTATGAGCAGTTCTTC
>TRBD1|TRBV5-6|NA|TRBJ1-5
CASSLTDRGIFGNQPQHF
TGTGCCAGCAGCCTAACGGACAGGGGGATATTTGGCAATCAGCCCCAGCATTTT
>NA|TRBV7-2|once|TRBJ2-5
CASSLGRTTAVETQYF
TGTGCCAGCAGCTTAGGCAGGACTACGGCGGTTGAGACCCAGTACTTC
>TRBD2|TRBV5-4|NA|TRBJ2-2
CASSRPGTSGTGELFF
TGTGCCAGCAGCCGTCCCGGGACTAGCGGGACCGGGGAGCTGTTTTTT
>NA|TRBV27|NA|TRBJ2-1
CASSKRSGSYNEQFF
TGTGCCAGCAGCAAGCGGAGCGGCTCGTACAATGAGCAGTTCTTC
>TRBD2|TRBV6-1|NA|TRBJ2-1
CASMRREGPYNEQFF
TGTGCCAGCATGAGGCGGGAGGGGCCCTACAATGAGCAGTTCTTC
>TRBD1|TRBV30|NA|TRBJ1-6
CAWSAQDRGSYNSPLHF
TGTGCCTGGAGTGCCCAGGACAGGGGGTCTTATAATTCACCCCTCCACTTT
>NA|TRBV30|NA|TRBJ2-2
CAWTRESGELFF
TGTGCCTGGACGCGGGAATCCGGGGAGCTGTTTTTT
>NA|TRBV29-1|few|TRBJ2-5
CSVIGGPETQYF
TGCAGCGTTATCGGGGGGCCGGAGACCCAGTACTTC
>NA|TRBV5-4|NA|TRBJ1-4
CASSLGHINEKLFF
TGTGCCAGCAGCTTGGGACATATTAATGAAAAACTGTTTTTT
>NA|TRBV25-1|NA|TRBJ2-1
CASSELGLSYEQFF
TGTGCCAGCAGTGAACTAGGCCTCTCCTACGAGCAGTTCTTC
>NA|TRBV5-4|NA|TRBJ2-1
CASSTPGNGEQFF
TGTGCCAGCAGCACCCCGGGGAACGGTGAGCAGTTCTTC
>TRBD1|TRBV5-6|NA|TRBJ2-2
CASSLRRTGWSGELFF
TGTGCCAGCAGCCTCCGAAGGACAGGTTGGTCCGGGGAGCTGTTTTTT
>TRBD1|TRBV11-3|NA|TRBJ2-1
CASSLQGDYNEQFF
TGTGCCAGCAGCTTACAGGGGGACTACAATGAGCAGTTCTTC
>NA|TRBV5-8|NA|TRBJ1-5
CASSDTGLRPQHF
TGTGCCAGCAGCGATACAGGCTTGAGGCCCCAGCATTTT
>NA|TRBV7-8|NA|TRBJ2-1
CASSFTGAGEQFF
TGTGCCAGCAGCTTTACGGGAGCGGGTGAGCAGTTCTTC
>NA|TRBV7-9|NA|TRBJ2-7
CASGGTVSYEQYF
TGTGCCAGCGGAGGGACAGTCTCCTACGAGCAGTACTTC
>NA|TRBV11-2|NA|TRBJ2-1
CASSRTSEQFF
TGTGCCAGCAGCCGAACTAGCGAGCAGTTCTTC
>TRBD2|TRBV28|NA|TRBJ2-7
CASRVGGGYEQYF
TGTGCCAGCAGGGTAGGCGGGGGCTACGAGCAGTACTTC
>NA|TRBV25-1|NA|TRBJ1-5
CASSKGYQPQHF
TGTGCCAGCAGTAAAGGGTATCAGCCCCAGCATTTT
>NA|TRBV19|NA|TRBJ2-6
CASSRGAGANVLTF
TGTGCCAGTAGTAGAGGGGCCGGGGCCAACGTCCTGACTTTC
>TRBD2|TRBV7-2|NA|TRBJ2-5
CASSSRLAGAVQETQYF
TGTGCCAGCAGCTCTAGATTAGCGGGAGCAGTCCAAGAGACCCAGTACTTC
>NA|TRBV5-1|once|TRBJ2-3
CASSLEGPTGWDTQYF
TGCGCCAGCAGCTTGGAGGGTCCCACGGGATGGGATACGCAGTATTTT
>NA|TRBV5-3|NA|TRBJ2-1
CARSLWGQFF
TGTGCCAGAAGCTTGTGGGGTCAGTTCTTC
>TRBD2|TRBV5-6|NA|TRBJ2-7
CASSSTSGDEQYF
TGTGCCAGCAGCTCGACTAGCGGAGACGAGCAGTACTTC